This T cell receptor beta chain stems from a study of cytomegalovirus exposure and HLA in healthy donors. Germline V gene lookup returns CDR1 LNHDA and CDR2 SQIVND (reference sequence). Trimming cost V 2 bases and J 2 bases, with 10 bases left between them. The CDR3 extends over 14 amino acids. The donors were members of the validation cohort, which comprised about 120 subjects and was separate from the first cohort of 730 or so subjects. Measured with immunoSEQ multiplex PCR; TCRdb has only the in-frame clones, and not every one. The sample records fewer than 200,000 clones, around nine tenths being singletons. Notes on the study in general: Both high specificity and high sensitivity reportedly marked the classifier's diagnosis of cytomegalovirus status. The investigators catalogued 150 to 200 TCR beta chains as cytomegalovirus-associated.

Note on this clone: The antigen is not known.

This TCR was recovered from a woman aged 25 to 39 in good health and CMV-seronegative. The sample was PBMCs. The chain has TRBV19 and TRBJ2-7, with a possible D match to TRBD1 (5 bases). The DNA for the CDR3 is TGTGCCAGTAGTATAAGGCAGGGCGCCTACGAGCAGTACTTC. Amino acid sequence: CASSIRQGAYEQYF.